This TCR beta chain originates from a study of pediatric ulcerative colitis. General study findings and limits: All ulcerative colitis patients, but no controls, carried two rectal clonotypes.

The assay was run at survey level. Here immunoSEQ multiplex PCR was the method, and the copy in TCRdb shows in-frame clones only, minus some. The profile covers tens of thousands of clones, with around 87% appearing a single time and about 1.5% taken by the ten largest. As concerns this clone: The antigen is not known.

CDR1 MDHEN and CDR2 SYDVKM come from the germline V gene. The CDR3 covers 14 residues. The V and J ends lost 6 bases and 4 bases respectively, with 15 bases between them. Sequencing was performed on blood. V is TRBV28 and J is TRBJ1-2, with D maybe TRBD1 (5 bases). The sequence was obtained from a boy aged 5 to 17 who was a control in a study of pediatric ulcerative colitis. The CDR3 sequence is CASRSGTASYGYTF. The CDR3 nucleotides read TGTGCCAGCAGATCGGGGACTGCTTCCTATGGCTACACCTTC.